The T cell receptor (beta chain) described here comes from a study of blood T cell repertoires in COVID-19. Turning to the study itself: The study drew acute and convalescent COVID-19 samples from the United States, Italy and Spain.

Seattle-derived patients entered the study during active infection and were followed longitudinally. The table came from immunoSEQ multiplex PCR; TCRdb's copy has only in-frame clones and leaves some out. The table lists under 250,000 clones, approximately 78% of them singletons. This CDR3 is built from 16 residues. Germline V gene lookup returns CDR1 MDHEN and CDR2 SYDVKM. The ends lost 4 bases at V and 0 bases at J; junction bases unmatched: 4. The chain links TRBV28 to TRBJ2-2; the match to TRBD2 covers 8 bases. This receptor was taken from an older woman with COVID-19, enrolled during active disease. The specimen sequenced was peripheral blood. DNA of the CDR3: TGTGCCAGCAGTTGGGGTAGCGGGGCGAACACCGGGGAGCTGTTTTTT. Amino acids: CASSWGSGANTGELFF.